The clone carrying this T cell receptor beta chain has a handful of counts. As yet, its antigen is unknown. This record belongs to a study of T cell repertoires in cytomegalovirus infection. In the study overall: Public TCR beta signatures provided an indication of both CMV infection and a matching HLA type. Study outcomes and limitations: Summed frequency of shared TCR beta families picked out CMV carriers who also had the relevant HLA. CMV-specific TCR beta clonotypes restricted by HLA-C dominated the ex vivo response.

This CDR3 has 14 residues. Deletions cut 0 bases from V and 4 bases from J, with 10 bases between. Germline values: CDR1 SGHDN, CDR2 FVKESK. TCRdb called the reads again in MiXCR, with one record for every CDR3 protein. The repertoire consists of about 770,000 distinct CDR3 sequences, with 29% occurring once and the leading ten covering around 14%. The clonotype originates from a human donor in good health (CMV status not recorded). Some clones in this sample may be carry-over from other donors' samples. Sample: cultured CD8+ T cells from PBMCs, taken from culture after CMV antigen stimulation. The rearrangement joins TRBV14 to TRBJ2-7; D is unclear. As DNA, the CDR3 is TGTGCCAGCAGCCAAGACTGGGTCCCTTACGAGCAGTACTTC. Its translation: CASSQDWVPYEQYF.